A single sample gave rise to the 5 T cell receptor beta chains below, sequenced in a study of human T cells and chemical hapten exposure. TCRdb processed the RACE reads anew with MiXCR; each CDR3 protein has one entry. The data show 65,000 to 95,000 distinct CDR3 sequences, with approximately 12% seen just once and roughly 3.6% held by the top ten. As for time point: patch test 1, 2 weeks after DPC sensitization. Treatment given: therapeutic diphenylcyclopropenone sensitization with weekly scalp DPC. Sequenced material: whole blood, taken in connection with sensitization to the hapten diphenylcyclopropenone (DPC). The receptors were sampled from a woman in her sixties or seventies with alopecia areata. Some clones in this sample may be carry-over from other donors' samples.

Notes on this clonotype: A much larger clone is a single base away; this may be a read error. The rearrangement joins TRBV9 to TRBJ1-1; D gene ambiguous. V dropped 0 bases and J dropped 1 base, with 13 bases sitting between them. The CDR3 consists of 16 residues. Germline V gives CDR1 SGDLS, CDR2 YYNGEE. DNA of the CDR3: TGTGCCAGCAGCGTAGTTCCGGAACGAAGGAACACTGAAGCTTTCTTT. Translation: CASSVVPERRNTEAFF. Combining the CDR3 with reference TRBV9 and TRBJ1-1 gives the whole variable domain DSGVTQTPKHLITATGQRVTLRCSPRSGDLSVYWYQQSLDQGLQFLIQYYNGEERAKGNILERFSAQQFPDLHSELNLSSLELGDSALYFCASSVVPERRNTEAFFGQGTRLTVV.

The gene calls are TRBV3-1 and TRBJ2-7, with D possibly matching TRBD2 (5 bases). The ends were cut back, 1 base at V and 0 bases at J, with 16 bases in the middle. From germline, CDR1 is LGHDT and CDR2 YNNKEL (reference sequence). The CDR3 runs 17 residues. CDR3 sequence reads: CASSQGRRFRSSYEQYF. The DNA for the CDR3 is TGTGCCAGCAGCCAAGGGCGGAGGTTCAGAAGCTCCTACGAGCAGTACTTC.

This clonotype was seen only a few times. The J gene is TRBJ1-1, the V gene TRBV18; perhaps TRBD1 as D (5 bases). This CDR3 is built from 16 residues. Trimming took off 2 bases at V and 4 bases at J, with 17 bases between the two ends. Germline-derived CDR1 and CDR2 are KGHSH and LQKENI. CDR3 bases: TGTGCCAGCTCACCAGGGGTCGGGGCTGGGAGCACTGAAGCTTTCTTT. This codes for CASSPGVGAGSTEAFF.

This clonotype was seen ten or more times. This chain joins TRBV11-2 and TRBJ1-5; 7 bases map to TRBD1. Germline V CDR1 and CDR2: SGHAT, FQNNGV. V was pared by 3 bases and J by 3 bases, with 2 bases of the junction left unmatched. The CDR3 runs to 14 residues. CDR3 in DNA: TGTGCCAGCAGCTTGAAGGGGGCCAATCAGCCCCAGCATTTT. The encoded protein is CASSLKGANQPQHF.

This clonotype was found many times. The chain recombines TRBV14 with TRBJ2-1; D is undetermined. Between the trimmed V and J ends, which lost 4 bases and 0 bases, there was a span of 4 bases. CDR1 is SGHDN and CDR2 is FVKESK in the germline V gene. The CDR3 is 13 amino acids. The DNA of the CDR3 is TGTGCCAGCAGCCTTGGCTCCTACAATGAGCAGTTCTTC. Translating gives CASSLGSYNEQFF. Full variable domain (remainder filled in from reference TRBV14 and TRBJ2-1): EAGVTQFPSHSVIEKGQTVTLRCDPISGHDNLYWYRRVMGKEIKFLLHFVKESKQDESGMPNNRFLAERTGGTYSTLKVQPAELEDSGVYFCASSLGSYNEQFFGPGTRLTVL.